These 5 T cell receptor beta chains were sequenced from one sample in a study of cytomegalovirus exposure and HLA in healthy donors. The table came from immunoSEQ multiplex PCR; TCRdb's copy has only in-frame clones and leaves some out. The sample lists some 110,000 clones, about 85% seen once, with about 4.1% in the top ten. The material sequenced was PBMCs. The receptors originated from a young man in good health and CMV-seropositive.

The genes are TRBV7-2 and TRBJ1-3; D is uncertain. Germline lookup yields CDR1 SGHTA and CDR2 FQGNSA. The V and J ends lost 0 bases and 6 bases respectively, with 15 bases between them. This CDR3 spans 16 amino acids. The CDR3: CASSLAGRGGVNTIYF. The CDR3 DNA follows: TGTGCCAGCAGCTTAGCCGGCCGGGGTGGGGTAAACACCATATATTTT.

This clone was detected only a few times. CDR3 sequence: CASIERQGAVGYTF. CDR3 nucleotides: TGTGCCAGCATTGAGCGACAGGGGGCGGTCGGCTACACCTTC. The V and J genes are TRBV2 and TRBJ1-2, with TRBD1 identical over 10 bases. The CDR3 consists of 14 residues. Germline V lookup: CDR1 SNHLY, CDR2 FYNNEI. J lost 8 bases, V lost 7 bases, and 10 bases had no gene match.

The V and J genes are TRBV18 and TRBJ2-3, with D perhaps TRBD2 (6 bases). From germline, CDR1 is KGHSH and CDR2 LQKENI. The CDR3 spans 16 residues. The V and J ends lost 3 bases and 0 bases respectively, with 13 bases between them. The CDR3 sequence is CASSPGTLSSTDTQYF. The CDR3 DNA reads as TGTGCCAGCTCACCCGGGACTCTGAGTAGCACAGATACGCAGTATTTT. The variable domain in full, completed from reference TRBV18 and TRBJ2-3, reads NAGVMQNPRHLVRRRGQEARLRCSPMKGHSHVYWYRQLPEEGLKFMVYLQKENIIDESGMPKERFSAEFPKEGPSILRIQQVVRGDSAAYFCASSPGTLSSTDTQYFGPGTRLTVL.

The chain carries TRBV5-6 and TRBJ1-2; D unclear. With 0 bases removed from V and 3 bases from J, the gap between germline ends came to 9 bases. The germline CDR1 and CDR2 sequences are SGHDT and YYEEEE. This CDR3 region has 14 residues. The CDR3 nucleotides are TGTGCCAGCAGCTTGGGAGGATTAGACTATGGCTACACCTTC. It specifies CASSLGGLDYGYTF. Complete variable domain (other parts from reference TRBV5-6 and TRBJ1-2): DAGVTQSPTHLIKTRGQQVTLRCSPKSGHDTVSWYQQALGQGPQFIFQYYEEEERQRGNFPDRFSGHQFPNYSSELNVNALLLGDSALYLCASSLGGLDYGYTFGSGTRLTVV.

The chain carries TRBV6-1 and TRBJ1-3, with 8 positions matching TRBD1. The length of the CDR3 is 12 residues. The J segment lost 4 bases and the V segment lost 8 bases, leaving 1 base of the junction unmatched. Germline values: CDR1 MNHNS, CDR2 SASEGT. CDR3 DNA sequence: TGTGCCAGCGGACAGGGCGGAAACACCATATATTTT. Translating gives CASGQGGNTIYF.